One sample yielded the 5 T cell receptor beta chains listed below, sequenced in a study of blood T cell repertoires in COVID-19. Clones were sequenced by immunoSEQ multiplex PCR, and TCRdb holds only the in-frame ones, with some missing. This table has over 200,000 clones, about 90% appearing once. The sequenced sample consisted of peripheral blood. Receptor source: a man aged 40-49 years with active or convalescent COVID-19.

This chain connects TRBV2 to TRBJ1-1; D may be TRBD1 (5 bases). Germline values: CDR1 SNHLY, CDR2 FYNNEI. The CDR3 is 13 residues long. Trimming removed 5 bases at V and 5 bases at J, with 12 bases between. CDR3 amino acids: CASSTGGLTEAFF. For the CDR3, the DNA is TGTGCCAGCAGTACGGGGGGATTAACTGAAGCTTTCTTT.

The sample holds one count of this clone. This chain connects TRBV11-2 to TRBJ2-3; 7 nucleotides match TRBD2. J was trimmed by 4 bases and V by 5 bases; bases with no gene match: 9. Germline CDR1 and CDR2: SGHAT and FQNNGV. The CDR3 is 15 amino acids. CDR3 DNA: TGTGCCAGCAGCCCTGGGAGCGGGGTGGCAGATACGCAGTATTTT. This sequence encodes CASSPGSGVADTQYF.

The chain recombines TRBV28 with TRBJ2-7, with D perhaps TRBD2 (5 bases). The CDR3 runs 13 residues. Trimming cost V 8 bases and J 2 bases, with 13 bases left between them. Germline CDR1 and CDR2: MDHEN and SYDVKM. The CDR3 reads CASEVSATYEQYF. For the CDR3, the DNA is TGTGCCAGCGAGGTTAGCGCTACCTACGAGCAGTACTTC. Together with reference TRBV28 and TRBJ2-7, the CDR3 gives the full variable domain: DVKVTQSSRYLVKRTGEKVFLECVQDMDHENMFWYRQDPGLGLRLIYFSYDVKMKEKGDIPEGYSVSREKKERFSLILESASTNQTSMYLCASEVSATYEQYFGPGTRLTVT.

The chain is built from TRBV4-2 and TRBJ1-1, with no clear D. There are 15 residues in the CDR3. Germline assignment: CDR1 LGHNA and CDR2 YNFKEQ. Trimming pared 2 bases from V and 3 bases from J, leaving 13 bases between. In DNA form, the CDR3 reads TGTGCCAGCAGCCAAATGCACAGTAGCGACACTGAAGCTTTCTTT. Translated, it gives CASSQMHSSDTEAFF.

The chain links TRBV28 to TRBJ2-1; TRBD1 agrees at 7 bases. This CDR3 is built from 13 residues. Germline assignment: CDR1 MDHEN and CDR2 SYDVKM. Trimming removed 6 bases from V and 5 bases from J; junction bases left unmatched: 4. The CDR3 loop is CASSDREHNEQFF. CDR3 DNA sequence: TGTGCCAGCAGCGACAGGGAGCACAATGAGCAGTTCTTC.